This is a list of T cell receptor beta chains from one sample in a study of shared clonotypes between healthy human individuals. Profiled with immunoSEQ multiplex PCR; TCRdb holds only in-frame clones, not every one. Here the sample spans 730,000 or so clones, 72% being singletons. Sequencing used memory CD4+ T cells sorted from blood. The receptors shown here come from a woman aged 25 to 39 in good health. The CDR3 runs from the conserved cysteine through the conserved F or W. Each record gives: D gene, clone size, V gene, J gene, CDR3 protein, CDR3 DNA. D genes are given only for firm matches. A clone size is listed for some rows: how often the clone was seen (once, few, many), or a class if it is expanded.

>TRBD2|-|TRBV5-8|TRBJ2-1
CASRSDHSGLAFGNEQFF
TGTGCCAGCAGATCTGATCACTCGGGACTAGCGTTCGGTAATGAGCAGTTCTTC
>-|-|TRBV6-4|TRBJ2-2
CASSDPRIGELFF
TGTGCCAGCAGTGACCCCCGGATCGGGGAGCTGTTTTTT
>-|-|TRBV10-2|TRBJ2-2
CASEAGTNTGELFF
TGCGCCAGCGAAGCGGGTACGAACACCGGGGAGCTGTTTTTT
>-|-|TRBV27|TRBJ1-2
CASSLGGFLSYTF
TGTGCCAGCAGTTTAGGGGGGTTTCTAAGCTACACCTTC
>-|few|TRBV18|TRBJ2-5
CASLRGTQETQYF
TGTGCCAGCTTGCGGGGTACCCAAGAGACCCAGTACTTC
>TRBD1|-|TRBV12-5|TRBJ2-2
CASGLGQGSTGELFF
TGTGCTAGTGGTTTGGGACAGGGTAGCACCGGGGAGCTGTTTTTT
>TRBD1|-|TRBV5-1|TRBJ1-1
CASSPGQGRGTEAFF
TGCGCCAGCAGCCCCGGACAGGGACGGGGCACTGAAGCTTTCTTT
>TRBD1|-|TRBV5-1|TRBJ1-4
CASSLGDRRNEKLFF
TGCGCCAGCAGCTTGGGGGACAGGCGTAATGAAAAACTGTTTTTT
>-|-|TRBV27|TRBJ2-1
CASRGPFEQFF
TGTGCCAGCAGGGGCCCCTTTGAGCAGTTCTTC
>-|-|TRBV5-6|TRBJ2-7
CASSYLGGADEQYF
TGTGCCAGCAGCTACCTCGGGGGCGCAGACGAGCAGTACTTC
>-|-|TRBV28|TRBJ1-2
CASSLSGDGYTF
TGTGCCAGCAGTTTGTCAGGGGATGGCTACACCTTC
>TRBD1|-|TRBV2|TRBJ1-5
CASSPRRTGQNEPQHF
TGTGCCAGCAGTCCCCGGCGGACAGGGCAGAATGAGCCCCAGCATTTT
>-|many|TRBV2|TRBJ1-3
CASSVTSVWGSSGNTIYF
TGTGCCAGCAGCGTTACTAGCGTTTGGGGGAGTAGTGGAAACACCATATATTTT
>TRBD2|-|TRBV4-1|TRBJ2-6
CASSLGLAGGSGANVLTF
TGCGCCAGCAGCCTAGGACTAGCGGGGGGCTCTGGGGCCAACGTCCTGACTTTC
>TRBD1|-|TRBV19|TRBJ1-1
CASSARTGGSAEAFF
TGTGCCAGTAGTGCCCGGACAGGGGGCTCTGCTGAAGCTTTCTTT
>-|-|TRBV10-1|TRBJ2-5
CASSESTAHQETQYF
TGCGCCAGCAGTGAGTCGACGGCCCACCAAGAGACCCAGTACTTC
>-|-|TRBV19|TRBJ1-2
CASSKDKNTYGYTF
TGTGCCAGTAGCAAGGACAAGAATACATATGGCTACACCTTC
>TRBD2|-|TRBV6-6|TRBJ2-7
CASSYGEGNYNEQYF
TGTGCCAGCAGTTACGGGGAGGGTAACTACAACGAGCAGTACTTC
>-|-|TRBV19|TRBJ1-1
CASTRRGVTEAFF
TGTGCCAGTACCCGCAGGGGTGTGACTGAAGCTTTCTTT
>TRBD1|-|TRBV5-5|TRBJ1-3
CASSKGQPGNTIYF
TGTGCCAGCAGCAAGGGACAGCCCGGAAACACCATATATTTT
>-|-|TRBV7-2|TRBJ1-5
CASSYFVGQPQHF
TGTGCCAGCAGCTATTTCGTGGGGCAGCCCCAGCATTTT
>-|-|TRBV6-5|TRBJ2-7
CASSSERSYEQYF
TGTGCCAGCAGTTCTGAACGTTCCTACGAGCAGTACTTC
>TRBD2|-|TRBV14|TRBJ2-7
CASSQDVGRAYEQYF
TGTGCCAGCAGCCAAGATGTCGGGAGGGCCTACGAGCAGTACTTC
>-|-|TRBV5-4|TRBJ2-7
CASSDRRTTYEQYF
TGTGCCAGCAGCGACAGGAGAACTACCTACGAGCAGTACTTC
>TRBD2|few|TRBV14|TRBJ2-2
CASSPPGTSGRPTELFF
TGTGCCAGCAGCCCTCCAGGGACTAGCGGACGACCTACTGAGCTGTTTTTT
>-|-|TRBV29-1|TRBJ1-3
CSVKPATGNTIYF
TGCAGCGTTAAACCAGCCACGGGTAACACCATATATTTT
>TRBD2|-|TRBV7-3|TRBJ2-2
CASSPSDGGGVGELFF
TGTGCCAGCAGCCCCTCTGACGGGGGAGGGGTCGGGGAGCTGTTTTTT
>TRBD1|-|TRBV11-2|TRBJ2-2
CASSMRQGSTGELFF
TGTGCCAGCAGCATGCGACAGGGGTCCACCGGGGAGCTGTTTTTT
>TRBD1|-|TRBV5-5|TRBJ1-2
CASSIEGQGARGYTF
TGTGCCAGCAGCATCGAGGGACAGGGGGCGAGGGGCTACACCTTC
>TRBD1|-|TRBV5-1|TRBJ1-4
CASSFQGAGEKLFF
TGCGCCAGCAGCTTTCAGGGGGCTGGTGAAAAACTGTTTTTT
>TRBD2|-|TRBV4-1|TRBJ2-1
CASSQLPGLAEGGQFF
TGCGCCAGCAGCCAACTTCCGGGACTAGCGGAAGGAGGGCAGTTCTTC
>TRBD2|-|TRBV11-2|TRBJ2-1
CASSLGQGGHNEQFF
TGTGCCAGCAGCTTAGGCCAGGGAGGGCACAATGAGCAGTTCTTC
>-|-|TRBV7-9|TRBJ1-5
CASGRGGSQPQHF
TGTGCCAGCGGGAGAGGGGGTAGCCAGCCCCAGCATTTT
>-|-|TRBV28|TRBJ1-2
CASSFIRGLGYGYTF
TGTGCCAGCAGTTTCATCAGAGGGCTGGGGTATGGCTACACCTTC
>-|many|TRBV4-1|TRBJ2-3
CASSQEWAGVPDTQYF
TGCGCCAGCAGCCAAGAGTGGGCAGGGGTCCCAGATACGCAGTATTTT
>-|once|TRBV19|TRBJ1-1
CASSMWGSATEAFF
TGTGCCAGTAGTATGTGGGGGTCCGCCACTGAAGCTTTCTTT
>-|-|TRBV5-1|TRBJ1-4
CASSLSGATNEKLFF
TGCGCCAGCAGCCTCTCAGGGGCAACTAATGAAAAACTGTTTTTT
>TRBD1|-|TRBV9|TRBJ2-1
CASSVEGQGISEQFF
TGTGCCAGCAGCGTAGAGGGACAGGGGATTTCTGAGCAGTTCTTC
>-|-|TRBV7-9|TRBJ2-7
CASSFDSYEQYF
TGTGCCAGCAGCTTCGACAGCTACGAGCAGTACTTC
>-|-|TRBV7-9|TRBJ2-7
CASSLYDYEQYF
TGTGCCAGCAGCTTATACGACTACGAGCAGTACTTC
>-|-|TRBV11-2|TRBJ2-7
CASSLSEGVLYEQYF
TGTGCCAGCAGCTTAAGTGAGGGGGTCCTCTACGAGCAGTACTTC
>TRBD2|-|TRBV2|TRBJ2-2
CASSEWTSGRGELFF
TGTGCCAGCAGTGAATGGACTAGCGGGCGCGGGGAGCTGTTTTTT
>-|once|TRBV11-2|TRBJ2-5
CASSLNPTNQETQYF
TGTGCCAGCAGCTTAAATCCGACTAACCAAGAGACCCAGTACTTC
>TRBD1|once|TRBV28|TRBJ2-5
CASRGTGGSEQYF
TGTGCCAGCAGGGGGACAGGGGGGAGTGAGCAGTACTTC
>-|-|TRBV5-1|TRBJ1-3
CASSPKTGFREGIYF
TGCGCCAGCAGCCCAAAGACCGGGTTCCGAGAGGGCATATATTTT
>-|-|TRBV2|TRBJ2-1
CALKSASWDPSSYNEQFF
TGTGCCCTTAAATCCGCTAGTTGGGACCCTAGCTCCTACAATGAGCAGTTCTTC
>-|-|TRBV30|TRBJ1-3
CATRPSVWDTIYF
TGTGCCACCAGGCCCTCGGTGTGGGACACCATATATTTT
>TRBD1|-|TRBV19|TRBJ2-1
CASSLGQGYNEQFF
TGTGCCAGTAGTTTGGGACAGGGATACAATGAGCAGTTCTTC
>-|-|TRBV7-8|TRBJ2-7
CASSLGRTVEQYF
TGTGCCAGCAGCTTAGGGAGGACAGTCGAGCAGTACTTC
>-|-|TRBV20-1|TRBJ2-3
CSAINTDTQYF
TGCAGTGCTATTAACACAGATACGCAGTATTTT
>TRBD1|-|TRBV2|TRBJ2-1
CASRETGTRNEQFF
TGTGCCAGCAGAGAGACAGGGACGCGGAATGAGCAGTTCTTC